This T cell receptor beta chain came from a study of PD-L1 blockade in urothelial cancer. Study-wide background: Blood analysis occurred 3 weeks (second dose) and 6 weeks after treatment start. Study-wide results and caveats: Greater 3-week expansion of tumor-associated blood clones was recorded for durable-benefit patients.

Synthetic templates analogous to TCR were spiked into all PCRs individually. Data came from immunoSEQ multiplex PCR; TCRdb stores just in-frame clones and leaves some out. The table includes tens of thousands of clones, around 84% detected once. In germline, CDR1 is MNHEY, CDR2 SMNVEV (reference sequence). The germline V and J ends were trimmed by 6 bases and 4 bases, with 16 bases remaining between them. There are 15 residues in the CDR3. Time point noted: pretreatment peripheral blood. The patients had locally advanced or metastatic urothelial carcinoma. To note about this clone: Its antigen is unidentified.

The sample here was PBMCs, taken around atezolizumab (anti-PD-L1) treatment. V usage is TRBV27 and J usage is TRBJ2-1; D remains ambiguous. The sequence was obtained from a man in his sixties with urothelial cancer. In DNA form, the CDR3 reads TGTGCCAGCAGGCTCGAACGGTTACCGTACAATGAGCAGTTCTTC. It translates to CASRLERLPYNEQFF.